Reported below is one TCR beta chain. As yet, its antigen is unknown. Trimming took off 4 bases at V and 0 bases at J, with 10 bases between the two ends. Germline CDR1 SGHRS, CDR2 YFSETQ. The CDR3 runs 15 residues. This specimen comes from a study of T cell responses to AZD1222 COVID-19 vaccine. The study's findings and limits: Following two doses of AZD1222, Spike-specific TCR breadth and depth rose. The repertoires were collected only after the peak T cell response. There were vaccine-associated CD4 TCRs across spike, dominant at 160-218 and 743-854.

Only in-frame clones appear in the TCRdb table, and some are missing; sequencing was by immunoSEQ multiplex PCR. The table records approximately 68,000 clones, around 89% of them present only once. This sequence joins TRBV5-1 and TRBJ1-4; no clear D. The receptor was derived from an adult who received the MenACWY meningococcal vaccine as a control. This specimen was peripheral blood, taken 28 days after the second dose of the MenACWY control vaccine. The CDR3 is CASSELGSTNEKLFF. Written as DNA, the CDR3 is TGCGCCAGCAGCGAACTCGGGTCAACTAATGAAAAACTGTTTTTT.